This T cell receptor beta chain was obtained from a study of OX40 agonist ivuxolimab in advanced cancers. Study-level results: CD8+ T cells showed, on average, more clonal expansion than CD4+ cells.

Data came from immunoSEQ multiplex PCR; TCRdb stores just in-frame clones and leaves some out. The data show 60,000 or so clones, 84% seen once. CDR1 and CDR2 (germline): MNHEY, SVGAGI. V lost 6 bases, J lost 5 bases, and 6 bases stayed unmatched. The CDR3 runs to 14 residues. Remarks on this clone: The target antigen is unknown.

The sample consisted of CD4+ or CD8+ T cells sorted from blood, taken in a trial of the OX40 agonist ivuxolimab. The TCR comes from an adult with an advanced solid tumor such as melanoma, head and neck, liver or kidney cancer. The J gene is TRBJ2-5, the V gene TRBV6-5; 10 nucleotides match TRBD2. The CDR3 nucleotides read TGTGCCAGCAGACGGACTAGCGGATGGGAGACCCAGTACTTC. It specifies CASRRTSGWETQYF.